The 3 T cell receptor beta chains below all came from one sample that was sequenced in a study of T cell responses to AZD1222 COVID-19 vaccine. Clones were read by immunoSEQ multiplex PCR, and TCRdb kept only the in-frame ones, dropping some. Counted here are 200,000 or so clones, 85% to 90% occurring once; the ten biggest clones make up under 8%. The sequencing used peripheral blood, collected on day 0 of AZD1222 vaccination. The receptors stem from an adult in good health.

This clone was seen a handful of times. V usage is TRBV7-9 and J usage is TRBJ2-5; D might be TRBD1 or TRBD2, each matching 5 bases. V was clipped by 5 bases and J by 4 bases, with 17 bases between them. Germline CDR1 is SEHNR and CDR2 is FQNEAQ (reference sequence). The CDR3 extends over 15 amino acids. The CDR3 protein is CASSPGASSGETQYF. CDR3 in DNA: TGTGCCAGCAGCCCCGGGGCTAGCTCCGGAGAGACCCAGTACTTC.

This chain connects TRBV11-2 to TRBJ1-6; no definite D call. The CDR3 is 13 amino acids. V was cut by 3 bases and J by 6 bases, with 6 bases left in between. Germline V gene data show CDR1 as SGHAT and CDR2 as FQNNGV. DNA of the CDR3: TGTGCCAGCAGCTTTACCTCTAATTCACCCCTCCACTTT. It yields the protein CASSFTSNSPLHF. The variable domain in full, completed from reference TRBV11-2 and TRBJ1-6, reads EAGVAQSPRYKIIEKRQSVAFWCNPISGHATLYWYQQILGQGPKLLIQFQNNGVVDDSQLPKDRFSAERLKGVDSTLKIQPAKLEDSAVYLCASSFTSNSPLHFGNGTRLTVT.

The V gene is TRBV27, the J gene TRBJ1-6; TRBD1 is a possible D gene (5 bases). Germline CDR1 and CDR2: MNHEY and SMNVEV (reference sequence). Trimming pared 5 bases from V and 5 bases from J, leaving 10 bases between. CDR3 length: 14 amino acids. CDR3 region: CASSQTGDNSPLHF. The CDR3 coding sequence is TGTGCCAGCAGTCAAACAGGCGATAATTCACCCCTCCACTTT.